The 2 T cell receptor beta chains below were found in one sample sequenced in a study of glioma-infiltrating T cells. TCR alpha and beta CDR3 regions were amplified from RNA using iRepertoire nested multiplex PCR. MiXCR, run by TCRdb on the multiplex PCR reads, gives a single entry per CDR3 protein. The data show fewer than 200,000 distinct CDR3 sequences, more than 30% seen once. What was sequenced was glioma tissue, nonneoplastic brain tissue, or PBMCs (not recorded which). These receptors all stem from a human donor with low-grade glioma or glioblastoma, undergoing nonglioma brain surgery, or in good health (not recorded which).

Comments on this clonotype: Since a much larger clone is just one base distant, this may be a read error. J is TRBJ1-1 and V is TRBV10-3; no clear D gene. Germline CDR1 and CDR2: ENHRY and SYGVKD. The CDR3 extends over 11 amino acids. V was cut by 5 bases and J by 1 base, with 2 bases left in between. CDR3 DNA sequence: TGTGCCATCAGTCGGAACACTGAAGCTTTCTTT. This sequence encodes CAISRNTEAFF.

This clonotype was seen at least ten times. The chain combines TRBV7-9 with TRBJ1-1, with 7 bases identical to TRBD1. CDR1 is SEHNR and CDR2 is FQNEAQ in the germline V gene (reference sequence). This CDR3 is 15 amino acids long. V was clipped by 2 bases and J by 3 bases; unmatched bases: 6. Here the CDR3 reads CASSLRQGTDTEAFF. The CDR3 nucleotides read TGTGCCAGCAGCTTACGACAGGGAACGGACACTGAAGCTTTCTTT.